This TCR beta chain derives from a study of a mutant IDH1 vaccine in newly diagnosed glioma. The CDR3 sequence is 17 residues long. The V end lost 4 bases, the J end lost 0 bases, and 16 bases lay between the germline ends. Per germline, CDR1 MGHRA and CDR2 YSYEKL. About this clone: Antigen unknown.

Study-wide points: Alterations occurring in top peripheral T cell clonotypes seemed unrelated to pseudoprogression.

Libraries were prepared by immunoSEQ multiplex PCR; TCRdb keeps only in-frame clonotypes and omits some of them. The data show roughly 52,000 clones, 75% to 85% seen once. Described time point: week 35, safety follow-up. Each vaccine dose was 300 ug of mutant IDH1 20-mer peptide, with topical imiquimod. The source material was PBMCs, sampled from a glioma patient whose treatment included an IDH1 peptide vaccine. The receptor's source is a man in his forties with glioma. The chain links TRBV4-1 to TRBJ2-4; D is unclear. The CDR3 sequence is CASSREAHGSAKNIQYF. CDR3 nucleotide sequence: TGCGCCAGCAGCCGAGAAGCCCACGGTTCAGCCAAAAACATTCAGTACTTC.